This TCR beta chain was recorded in a study of blood T cell repertoires in COVID-19. The wider study: From the United States, Italy and Spain came samples of acute and convalescent COVID-19. T cells, B-cell-depleted T cells, or PBMCs provided the cDNA or gDNA that served as material.

This CDR3 has 15 amino acids. Germline V gene data show CDR1 as SQVTM and CDR2 as ANQGSEA. Trimming took 8 bases from V and 6 from J; bases not matched to a gene: 13. Authors' data handling: Amplification from reference gene primers served as the basis for estimated nucleated cell counts. Sequencing used immunoSEQ multiplex PCR; TCRdb keeps in-frame clones, though not all of them. The V and J calls and clone size come from that table; D and trimming were worked out from the DNA. The table records approximately 180,000 clones, 70% to 90% of them present only once. This TCR was recovered from a human donor with active or convalescent COVID-19. The donor label of this sample is uncertain. This chain uses TRBV29-1 with TRBJ2-3; 11 positions match TRBD2. The sample consisted of peripheral blood. The CDR3 region has the DNA TGCAGCTATCCTCGAGTAGCGGGAGGGGGGGATACGCAGTATTTT. Translating gives CSYPRVAGGGDTQYF.